This T cell receptor (beta chain) was sequenced during a study of identical twins. Study-level results: For out-of-frame alpha sequences shared by twins, low generation probability was in excess. Fewer insertions were carried by abundant cord blood beta clonotypes, but none was seen in memory repertoires. Within beta out-of-frame sequences, the excess sharing observed between twins was weaker. Conclusions were based on cross-sectional statistical analysis, without following the same donors.

This clonotype was seen at least ten times. Its matching antigen is unknown. MiXCR, applied by TCRdb to the 5' RACE reads, yields one record per CDR3 protein. The table shows hundreds of thousands of distinct CDR3 sequences, with about 12% occurring only once. CDR3 size: 16 residues. The trim removed 2 bases at V and 4 bases at J, leaving 6 bases unmatched. Germline V gene data show CDR1 as MGHRA and CDR2 as YSYEKL. This sample was shared with a second study, whose subject was yellow fever vaccine responses in identical twins.

The V and J genes are TRBV4-1 and TRBJ2-1, with 9 bases aligning to TRBD1. This TCR was sampled from a woman aged 18-29 years in good health. What was sequenced was CD8+ T cells sorted from blood. In DNA, the CDR3 is TGCGCCAGCAGCCAATGGGGGGACAGGGAATACAATGAGCAGTTCTTC. It yields the protein CASSQWGDREYNEQFF.